These 17 T cell receptor beta chains were sequenced from one sample in a study of cytomegalovirus exposure and HLA in healthy donors. The PCR ran on 60 Vbeta and 13 Jbeta primers. Some clones are missing from TCRdb's copy, which holds only in-frame ones; the method was immunoSEQ multiplex PCR. The sample lists 200,000 to 250,000 clones, approximately 82% occurring once. The source material was PBMCs. The source is a man aged 18 to 30 in good health and CMV-seronegative.

In its sample, this clone was seen once. The gene calls are TRBV9 and TRBJ2-3; the match to TRBD2 covers 7 bases. V gave up 0 bases and J gave up 6 bases; unmatched junction bases: 10. Germline V gives CDR1 SGDLS, CDR2 YYNGEE. CDR3 length: 16 residues. The CDR3 DNA reads as TGTGCCAGCAGCGTAGTGGGGGGAGGGCCGGGTGATACGCAGTATTTT. Translating gives CASSVVGGGPGDTQYF.

The J gene is TRBJ1-4, the V gene TRBV4-2; D uncertain. This CDR3 spans 14 amino acids. Looked up from germline, CDR1 is LGHNA and CDR2 is YNFKEQ. Trimming pared 5 bases from V and 0 bases from J, leaving 7 bases between. The CDR3 spells CASSLQATNEKLFF. The CDR3 DNA reads as TGTGCCAGCAGCTTACAAGCAACTAATGAAAAACTGTTTTTT.

This chain connects TRBV6-1 to TRBJ2-7, with D tentatively TRBD2 (6 bases). CDR3 size: 14 residues. The ends were cut back, 5 bases at V and 6 bases at J, with 17 bases in the middle. CDR1 MNHNS and CDR2 SASEGT come from the germline V gene. DNA of the CDR3: TGTGCCAGCAGTTGGGGGGATCGTCTTGGCGAGCAGTACTTC. This encodes CASSWGDRLGEQYF.

The chain links TRBV7-2 to TRBJ2-5; 10 nucleotides line up with TRBD2. The trim removed 0 bases at V and 9 bases at J, leaving 4 bases unmatched. This CDR3 region has 14 residues. Germline V gene data show CDR1 as SGHTA and CDR2 as FQGNSA. CDR3 residues: CASSLALAGVAQYF. In DNA, the CDR3 is TGTGCCAGCAGCTTAGCTCTAGCGGGAGTGGCCCAGTACTTC.

V is TRBV2 and J is TRBJ2-7; 9 nucleotides align to TRBD1. With 4 bases clipped from V and 0 bases from J, the junction kept 10 bases outside the gene matches. Germline assignment: CDR1 SNHLY and CDR2 FYNNEI. This CDR3 has 17 residues. CDR3 sequence (DNA): TGTGCCAGCAGTGGGGGCCCGAGGACAGGGGTCTCCTACGAGCAGTACTTC. This encodes CASSGGPRTGVSYEQYF.

The chain joins TRBV5-8 to TRBJ2-1; 7 bases agree with TRBD2. Trimming took 0 bases from V and 4 from J; bases not matched to a gene: 7. The CDR3 is made up of 16 amino acids. The germline V gene encodes CDR1 SGHTS and CDR2 YDEGEE. The CDR3 here is CASSLGLAAAYNEQFF. The CDR3 DNA sequence: TGTGCCAGCAGCTTGGGGCTAGCGGCAGCTTACAATGAGCAGTTCTTC.

The genes are TRBV12-5 and TRBJ1-1, with unresolved D. This CDR3 is 12 amino acids long. Germline CDR1 LGHNT, CDR2 FRNRAP. Between the trimmed V and J ends, which lost 5 bases and 2 bases, there was a span of 6 bases. CDR3 nucleotide sequence: TGTGCTAGTGGTCTCCCCAACACTGAAGCTTTCTTT. Its translation: CASGLPNTEAFF.

The chain uses TRBV13 and TRBJ2-3, with 7 bases identical to TRBD2. Germline CDR1 and CDR2: PRHDT and FYEKMQ (reference sequence). V shed 2 bases and J 2 bases; nucleotides not matched to a gene: 7. The CDR3 loop spans 16 amino acids. This chain's CDR3 is CASSLNGLEVTDTQYF. CDR3 in DNA: TGTGCCAGCAGCTTAAACGGACTAGAAGTCACAGATACGCAGTATTTT.

This rearrangement joins TRBV5-1 to TRBJ2-3; D is unclear. The CDR3 is 15 residues long. From germline, CDR1 is SGHRS and CDR2 YFSETQ. V gave up 3 bases and J gave up 2 bases, with 13 bases separating them. The CDR3 DNA follows: TGCGCCAGCAGCTCACGGTACAGAACCACAGATACGCAGTATTTT. Protein sequence: CASSSRYRTTDTQYF. Looking up the rest from reference TRBV5-1 and TRBJ2-3 gives the full variable domain: KAGVTQTPRYLIKTRGQQVTLSCSPISGHRSVSWYQQTPGQGLQFLFEYFSETQRNKGNFPGRFSGRQFSNSRSEMNVSTLELGDSALYLCASSSRYRTTDTQYFGPGTRLTVL.

The V gene is TRBV7-8, the J gene TRBJ1-1, with a tentative D call TRBD1 (5 bases). Trimming left V 4 bases short and J 1 base short, with 7 bases between. This CDR3 contains 13 residues. CDR1 and CDR2 (germline): SGHVS, FQNEAQ. The CDR3: CASSSDRNTEAFF. Here the CDR3 DNA reads TGTGCCAGCAGCTCAGACAGGAACACTGAAGCTTTCTTT.

This clone has only one observation. The chain recombines TRBV6-5 with TRBJ2-3, with no clear D. CDR1 is MNHEY, CDR2 SVGAGI, per germline. Trimming cost V 4 bases and J 3 bases, with 8 bases left between them. This CDR3 is built from 13 residues. CDR3 protein: CASSLTRTDTQYF. CDR3 sequence (DNA): TGTGCCAGCAGTTTGACTCGGACAGATACGCAGTATTTT.

The CDR3 DNA reads as TGTGCCAGCAGCCCCCCCCGGCCCCTCGACAACTCCTTTACCGGGGAGCTGTTTTTT. Residues: CASSPPRPLDNSFTGELFF. This chain joins TRBV9 and TRBJ2-2; D call uncertain. The CDR3 sequence is 19 residues long. Per the germline V gene, CDR1 is SGDLS and CDR2 is YYNGEE. The germline V and J ends were trimmed by 4 bases and 5 bases, with 27 bases remaining between them.

The J gene is TRBJ2-1, the V gene TRBV5-4; 8 bases map to TRBD2. This CDR3 spans 15 amino acids. CDR1 is SGHNT and CDR2 is YYREEE in the germline V gene (reference sequence). Trimming cost V 2 bases and J 0 bases; bases outside gene matches: 1. The CDR3 DNA sequence: TGTGCCAGCAGCTTCGGGAGGGACTCCTACAATGAGCAGTTCTTC. This codes for CASSFGRDSYNEQFF.

The rearrangement links TRBV5-8 to TRBJ1-6; TRBD1 aligns across 7 bases. V shed 7 bases, J shed 4 bases, and the junction held 5 bases outside the gene matches. The CDR3 has 14 amino acids. Germline CDR1 and CDR2: SGHTS and YDEGEE. In DNA form, the CDR3 reads TGTGCCAGCGGAACAGGGGTTTATAATTCACCCCTCCACTTT. Translation: CASGTGVYNSPLHF.

The chain is built from TRBV7-9 and TRBJ2-1, with TRBD1 matching over 7 bases. Germline assignment: CDR1 SEHNR and CDR2 FQNEAQ (reference sequence). Trimming removed 5 bases from V and 4 bases from J; junction bases left unmatched: 11. This CDR3 has 16 amino acids. Here the CDR3 DNA reads TGTGCCAGCAGCCATAATACAGGGGCCCCGTACAATGAGCAGTTCTTC. It is translated as CASSHNTGAPYNEQFF.

The table lists this clone with a count of one. The rearrangement uses TRBV29-1 and TRBJ1-1, with 7 bases matching TRBD1. Germline V gives CDR1 SQVTM, CDR2 ANQGSEA. The ends lost 3 bases at V and 1 base at J; junction bases unmatched: 2. The CDR3 consists of 13 residues. CDR3 sequence reads: CSVETGRNTEAFF. The CDR3, as DNA: TGCAGCGTTGAGACAGGGAGGAACACTGAAGCTTTCTTT.

The table lists this clone with a few counts. Different DNA sequences within this sample yield the same CDR3. The chain links TRBV5-1 to TRBJ1-2; D uncertain. Trimming took 0 bases from V and 0 from J, leaving 3 bases between them. The length of the CDR3 is 13 residues. Germline CDR1 and CDR2: SGHRS and YFSETQ. In DNA form, the CDR3 reads TGCGCCAGCAGCTTGGTAGCTAACTATGGCTACACCTTC. It yields the protein CASSLVANYGYTF.